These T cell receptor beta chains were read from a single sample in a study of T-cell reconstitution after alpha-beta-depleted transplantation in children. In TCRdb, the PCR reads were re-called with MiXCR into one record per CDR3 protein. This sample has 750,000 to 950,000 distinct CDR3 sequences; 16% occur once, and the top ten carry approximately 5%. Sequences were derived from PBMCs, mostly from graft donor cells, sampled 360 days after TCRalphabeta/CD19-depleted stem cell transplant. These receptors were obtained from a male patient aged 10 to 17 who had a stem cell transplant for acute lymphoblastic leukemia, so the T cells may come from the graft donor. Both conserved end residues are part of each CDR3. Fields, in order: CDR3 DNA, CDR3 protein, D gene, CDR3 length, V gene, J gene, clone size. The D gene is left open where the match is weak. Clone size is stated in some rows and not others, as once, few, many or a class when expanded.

CDR3nt: TGCGCCAGCAGCTTCACTCTACCGAAAGAGACCCAGTACTTC
CDR3aa: CASSFTLPKETQYF
d_gene: .
len: 14
v_gene: TRBV5-1
j_gene: TRBJ2-5
abundance: .

CDR3nt: TGTGCCAGTAGTATCCGGGGTAGAACTGAAGCTTTCTTT
CDR3aa: CASSIRGRTEAFF
d_gene: .
len: 13
v_gene: TRBV19
j_gene: TRBJ1-1
abundance: .

CDR3nt: TGTGCCAGCAGCTCGGGACTAGCGCCTGAGCAGTTCTTC
CDR3aa: CASSSGLAPEQFF
d_gene: TRBD2
len: 13
v_gene: TRBV7-3
j_gene: TRBJ2-1
abundance: few

CDR3nt: TGCGCCAGCAGCTCGACCGGGACAGCCTCCTACGAGCAGTACTTC
CDR3aa: CASSSTGTASYEQYF
d_gene: TRBD1
len: 15
v_gene: TRBV5-1
j_gene: TRBJ2-7
abundance: few

CDR3nt: TGCGCCAGCAGCCAATACCCCCGGGACAAGATGGCCAAAAACATTCAGTACTTC
CDR3aa: CASSQYPRDKMAKNIQYF
d_gene: .
len: 18
v_gene: TRBV4-1
j_gene: TRBJ2-4
abundance: .

CDR3nt: TGTGCCAGCAGCAGACAGGGTGGGCACACTGAAGCTTTCTTT
CDR3aa: CASSRQGGHTEAFF
d_gene: TRBD1
len: 14
v_gene: TRBV9
j_gene: TRBJ1-1
abundance: .

CDR3nt: TGTGCCAGCAGCTTACGTCCGGGGGACGATACGCAGTATTTT
CDR3aa: CASSLRPGDDTQYF
d_gene: .
len: 14
v_gene: TRBV7-9
j_gene: TRBJ2-3
abundance: few

CDR3nt: TGTGCCAGCAGCTTACACTACGAGCAGTACTTC
CDR3aa: CASSLHYEQYF
d_gene: .
len: 11
v_gene: TRBV5-1
j_gene: TRBJ2-7
abundance: many

CDR3nt: TGCGCCAGCAGCGGAGCACGTCGCGGGAGGACACCCTACGAGCAGTACTTC
CDR3aa: CASSGARRGRTPYEQYF
d_gene: TRBD2
len: 17
v_gene: TRBV4-1
j_gene: TRBJ2-7
abundance: .

CDR3nt: TGCGCCAGCAGCTTGGGGACACTCACCACCGGGGAGCTGTTTTTT
CDR3aa: CASSLGTLTTGELFF
d_gene: .
len: 15
v_gene: TRBV5-1
j_gene: TRBJ2-2
abundance: many

CDR3nt: TGTGCCAGCTCACCACGAGCTAGGCAGGGCACCGGGGAGCTGTTTTTT
CDR3aa: CASSPRARQGTGELFF
d_gene: .
len: 16
v_gene: TRBV18
j_gene: TRBJ2-2
abundance: .

CDR3nt: TGCAGTGACAGCCCCTCACTCAGAGGCTATGGCTACACCTTC
CDR3aa: CSDSPSLRGYGYTF
d_gene: .
len: 14
v_gene: TRBV20-1
j_gene: TRBJ1-2
abundance: few

CDR3nt: TGTGCCAGCAGCCAAGGGACTAGCGGGAGCGCCGAGCAGTACTTC
CDR3aa: CASSQGTSGSAEQYF
d_gene: TRBD2
len: 15
v_gene: TRBV3-1
j_gene: TRBJ2-7
abundance: .

CDR3nt: TGTGCCAGCAGCTTCACTAGCGGGAGGAAGGGGGAGCTGTTTTTT
CDR3aa: CASSFTSGRKGELFF
d_gene: TRBD2
len: 15
v_gene: TRBV7-3
j_gene: TRBJ2-2
abundance: few

CDR3nt: TGCGCCAGCAACGCAGCGGGAGGGAACACCGGGGAGCTGTTTTTT
CDR3aa: CASNAAGGNTGELFF
d_gene: TRBD2
len: 15
v_gene: TRBV5-1
j_gene: TRBJ2-2
abundance: few

CDR3nt: TGCAGTGCTAGAGATCAACTAGCGGTTTCCTACAATGAGCAGTTCTTC
CDR3aa: CSARDQLAVSYNEQFF
d_gene: TRBD2
len: 16
v_gene: TRBV20-1
j_gene: TRBJ2-1
abundance: few

CDR3nt: TGTGCCAGCAGCTTACGTATTAGCGGTCGCTCTGGGGCCAACGTCCTGACTTTC
CDR3aa: CASSLRISGRSGANVLTF
d_gene: .
len: 18
v_gene: TRBV11-1
j_gene: TRBJ2-6
abundance: .

CDR3nt: TGTGCCAGCAGTTACGCCTGGCCGGCAACTAATGAAAAACTGTTTTTT
CDR3aa: CASSYAWPATNEKLFF
d_gene: .
len: 16
v_gene: TRBV6-5
j_gene: TRBJ1-4
abundance: .

CDR3nt: TGCGCCAGCAGCCAAACTTTGGGCGGGGGCCATGAGCAGTTCTTC
CDR3aa: CASSQTLGGGHEQFF
d_gene: .
len: 15
v_gene: TRBV4-1
j_gene: TRBJ2-1
abundance: few

CDR3nt: TGCGCCAGCAGCACGGGGCACGGGGCTCTTGGCACAGATACGCAGTATTTT
CDR3aa: CASSTGHGALGTDTQYF
d_gene: .
len: 17
v_gene: TRBV4-3
j_gene: TRBJ2-3
abundance: .

CDR3nt: TGCGCCAGCAGCTTGGGTCCGGGGGATGAGCAGTTCTTC
CDR3aa: CASSLGPGDEQFF
d_gene: .
len: 13
v_gene: TRBV5-1
j_gene: TRBJ2-1
abundance: .

CDR3nt: TGTGCCAGCAGCTTAGAGGGCGGGAGGGATTCCGAGCAGTACTTC
CDR3aa: CASSLEGGRDSEQYF
d_gene: TRBD2
len: 15
v_gene: TRBV7-9
j_gene: TRBJ2-7
abundance: few

CDR3nt: TGCAGCGTTTCAGGGACAGGGTCCCCCTACTATGGCTACACCTTC
CDR3aa: CSVSGTGSPYYGYTF
d_gene: TRBD1
len: 15
v_gene: TRBV29-1
j_gene: TRBJ1-2
abundance: .

CDR3nt: TGCAGTGCTGGTTTAGGGACTAGCGGGAGATCGTTCCGCGAGCAGTACTTC
CDR3aa: CSAGLGTSGRSFREQYF
d_gene: TRBD2
len: 17
v_gene: TRBV20-1
j_gene: TRBJ2-7
abundance: .

CDR3nt: TGTGCCAGCAGTTACTCCGGAGTAGGGAGAGATGGCTACACCTTC
CDR3aa: CASSYSGVGRDGYTF
d_gene: .
len: 15
v_gene: TRBV6-5
j_gene: TRBJ1-2
abundance: .

CDR3nt: TGTGCCAGCAGCTTGGGCCCTGGACAGGCGACTAACTATGGCTACACCTTC
CDR3aa: CASSLGPGQATNYGYTF
d_gene: TRBD1
len: 17
v_gene: TRBV5-4
j_gene: TRBJ1-2
abundance: few

CDR3nt: TGTGCCATCAGAGAGATGCCGGGACTAGCGGTACTCTACAATGAGCAGTTCTTC
CDR3aa: CAIREMPGLAVLYNEQFF
d_gene: TRBD2
len: 18
v_gene: TRBV10-3
j_gene: TRBJ2-1
abundance: .

CDR3nt: TGTGCCAGCAGCCCCTTCGTGGGACCGGACATCAATGAGCAGTTCTTC
CDR3aa: CASSPFVGPDINEQFF
d_gene: .
len: 16
v_gene: TRBV7-9
j_gene: TRBJ2-1
abundance: .

CDR3nt: TGTGCCAGCAGTCCGGGACAGGCCCGTCAGCCCCAGCATTTT
CDR3aa: CASSPGQARQPQHF
d_gene: TRBD1
len: 14
v_gene: TRBV6-1
j_gene: TRBJ1-5
abundance: .

CDR3nt: TGTGCCAGCAGCCAAGATGGTCCTAGCGGGATCCGATTT
CDR3aa: CASSQDGPSGIRF
d_gene: TRBD2
len: 13
v_gene: TRBV4-2
j_gene: TRBJ2-3
abundance: .

CDR3nt: TGTGCCAGCAGTGAATATGCAGGGGGTGAGACCCAGTACTTC
CDR3aa: CASSEYAGGETQYF
d_gene: TRBD1
len: 14
v_gene: TRBV25-1
j_gene: TRBJ2-5
abundance: .

CDR3nt: TGCAGTGCTACCGACAGTCCCAGGGGCTACACTTTC
CDR3aa: CSATDSPRGYTF
d_gene: .
len: 12
v_gene: TRBV20-1
j_gene: TRBJ1-2
abundance: .

CDR3nt: TGTGCCAGCAGCTTAGCCAGGATAGCCAAAAACATTCAGTACTTC
CDR3aa: CASSLARIAKNIQYF
d_gene: .
len: 15
v_gene: TRBV7-9
j_gene: TRBJ2-4
abundance: .

CDR3nt: TGCGCCAGCAGCTTGGGCCCCCGGGGCGTCTACGAGCAGTACTTC
CDR3aa: CASSLGPRGVYEQYF
d_gene: .
len: 15
v_gene: TRBV5-1
j_gene: TRBJ2-7
abundance: few

CDR3nt: TGCGCCAGCAGTGAGTCGGAGGGTTCCTACGAGCAGTACTTC
CDR3aa: CASSESEGSYEQYF
d_gene: .
len: 14
v_gene: TRBV10-2
j_gene: TRBJ2-7
abundance: few

CDR3nt: TGTGCCAGCAGCTTAGGGGCCCGACTAGGAAATGAGCAGTTCTTC
CDR3aa: CASSLGARLGNEQFF
d_gene: .
len: 15
v_gene: TRBV7-6
j_gene: TRBJ2-1
abundance: .

CDR3nt: TGCAGTGCTCGAAGGGCGGGAGGGGCAGATACGCAGTATTTT
CDR3aa: CSARRAGGADTQYF
d_gene: TRBD2
len: 14
v_gene: TRBV20-1
j_gene: TRBJ2-3
abundance: few

CDR3nt: TGTGCCAGCAGTTCCTGGACAGGGGGTAGAGAGACCCAGTACTTC
CDR3aa: CASSSWTGGRETQYF
d_gene: TRBD1
len: 15
v_gene: TRBV12-3/TRBV12-4
j_gene: TRBJ2-5
abundance: many

CDR3nt: TGCAGTGCTAGAAGTCCCTTTCTAGCCGTCTCCTACAATGAGCAGTTCTTC
CDR3aa: CSARSPFLAVSYNEQFF
d_gene: .
len: 17
v_gene: TRBV20-1
j_gene: TRBJ2-1
abundance: few

CDR3nt: TGCGCCAGCAGCTTGGGTGGGCCCAAACGAGGGAGCACAGATACGCAGTATTTT
CDR3aa: CASSLGGPKRGSTDTQYF
d_gene: .
len: 18
v_gene: TRBV5-1
j_gene: TRBJ2-3
abundance: few

CDR3nt: TGTGCCACCAGTGATCCGGGACCAAACGGGGAGACCCAGTACTTC
CDR3aa: CATSDPGPNGETQYF
d_gene: .
len: 15
v_gene: TRBV24-1
j_gene: TRBJ2-5
abundance: .

CDR3nt: TGTGCCAGCAGCTTAGCGAACGGCCAAGAGACCCAGTACTTC
CDR3aa: CASSLANGQETQYF
d_gene: .
len: 14
v_gene: TRBV7-8
j_gene: TRBJ2-5
abundance: few

CDR3nt: TGCGCCAGCAGCCAAGAGACTAGCGGGAGATCGAGGGAGACCCAGTACTTC
CDR3aa: CASSQETSGRSRETQYF
d_gene: TRBD2
len: 17
v_gene: TRBV4-1
j_gene: TRBJ2-5
abundance: .

CDR3nt: TGTGCCAGCGGACAGGGGGCAGGTGGCTACACCTTC
CDR3aa: CASGQGAGGYTF
d_gene: TRBD1
len: 12
v_gene: TRBV9
j_gene: TRBJ1-2
abundance: .

CDR3nt: TGCGCCAGCAGCGCCCTTTTAGGGGACACCGGGGAGCTGTTTTTT
CDR3aa: CASSALLGDTGELFF
d_gene: .
len: 15
v_gene: TRBV5-1
j_gene: TRBJ2-2
abundance: few

CDR3nt: TGTGCCAGCAGTTACGACAGGGAGGCCCTAGGGACCCAGTACTTC
CDR3aa: CASSYDREALGTQYF
d_gene: .
len: 15
v_gene: TRBV6-5
j_gene: TRBJ2-5
abundance: many

CDR3nt: TGCGCCAGCAGCTTGCAGGGATATCCCTACGAGCAGTACTTC
CDR3aa: CASSLQGYPYEQYF
d_gene: .
len: 14
v_gene: TRBV5-1
j_gene: TRBJ2-7
abundance: .

CDR3nt: TGTGCCAGCAGTAAAGGGTGGACCGGGGAGCTGTTTTTT
CDR3aa: CASSKGWTGELFF
d_gene: .
len: 13
v_gene: TRBV27
j_gene: TRBJ2-2
abundance: many

CDR3nt: TGTGCCAGCAGCGTAGTGTCAGGGCCCACCGGGGAGCTGTTTTTT
CDR3aa: CASSVVSGPTGELFF
d_gene: .
len: 15
v_gene: TRBV9
j_gene: TRBJ2-2
abundance: .